This T cell receptor (beta chain) was sequenced during a study of vaccination effects on CD4 cells after COVID-19. The culture ran for approximately 11 days before CD4+ T cells were isolated. This person's SARS-CoV-2 infection, confirmed by PCR, occurred between March and December 2020. Participants were vaccinated with two doses of either the BNT162b2 or mRNA-1273 vaccine. The CDR3 is 16 residues long. The germline V gene encodes CDR1 DFQATT and CDR2 SNEGSKA (reference sequence). V trimming: 3 bases; J trimming: 5 bases; junction bases outside the gene matches: 10. Concerning this clone: The antigen remains unidentified.

The method was immunoSEQ multiplex PCR; TCRdb's version includes in-frame clones alone and lacks a portion of them. The data contain 30,000 to 35,000 clones, around 80% of them seen just once; the ten biggest clones take up under 8%. This specimen was CD4+ T cells from PBMCs cultured without peptide, taken after COVID-19 vaccination. The receptor was derived from a human donor who had a prior SARS-CoV-2 infection. The genes are TRBV20-1 and TRBJ2-5; 12 positions match TRBD2. The chain's CDR3 is CSASWASGGAPETQYF. The CDR3 coding sequence is TGCAGTGCTAGTTGGGCTAGCGGGGGGGCCCCGGAGACCCAGTACTTC.